The rows below give T cell receptor beta chains drawn from one sample of a study of blood T cell repertoires in COVID-19. TCRdb's copy holds only in-frame clones and misses some; the assay was immunoSEQ multiplex PCR. The sample lists 440,000 or so clones; about 91% were seen once. The specimen sequenced was peripheral blood. The receptors derive from a woman aged 40-49 years with COVID-19, enrolled during active disease. Each CDR3 is given with its conserved first and last residue. The order of the fields is CDR3 length, V gene, J gene, CDR3 protein.

14,TRBV28,TRBJ2-1,CATQGAGLGDEQFF
15,TRBV28,TRBJ1-1,CASSLLVGREEAAFF
15,TRBV27,TRBJ1-2,CASSLIGGANYGYTF
15,TRBV7-9,TRBJ1-2,CASSLDGARNYGYTF
15,TRBV4-2,TRBJ2-3,CASNGGPSIGDTQYF
13,TRBV4-1,TRBJ2-7,CASSQDLSREQYF
13,TRBV28,TRBJ1-2,CASTTGVSGGYTF
13,TRBV12-3/TRBV12-4,TRBJ2-2,CASLDRLTGELFF
15,TRBV6-5,TRBJ1-2,CASSTVGNTNYGYTF
15,TRBV4-3,TRBJ1-2,CASSRQATDLGGYTF
14,TRBV9,TRBJ2-3,CASSTEGSTDTQYF
14,TRBV11-1,TRBJ2-7,CASSLGGSGYEQYF
14,TRBV7-9,TRBJ1-1,CASSLFEVNTEAFF
15,TRBV9,TRBJ2-5,CASSPRQGPQETQYF
14,TRBV19,TRBJ1-4,CASRQGPIVKELFF
14,TRBV9,TRBJ1-1,CASSVVGGNTEAFF
12,TRBV7-8,TRBJ2-7,CASSPFSYEQYF
14,TRBV5-1,TRBJ1-6,CASTYDSHNSPLHF
16,TRBV7-9,TRBJ2-1,CASSSLLAGGFNEQFF
16,TRBV7-2,TRBJ2-2,CASSLEGRGLTGELFF